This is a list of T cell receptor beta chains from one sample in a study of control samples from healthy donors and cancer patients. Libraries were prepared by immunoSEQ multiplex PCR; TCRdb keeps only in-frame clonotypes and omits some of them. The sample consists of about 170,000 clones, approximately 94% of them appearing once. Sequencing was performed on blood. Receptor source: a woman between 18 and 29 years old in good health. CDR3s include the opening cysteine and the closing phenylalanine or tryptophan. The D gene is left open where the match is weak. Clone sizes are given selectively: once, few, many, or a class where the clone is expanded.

CDR3aa: CASSQDLGTFSGNTIYF; CDR3nt: TGCGCCAGCAGCCAAGATCTGGGGACTTTCTCTGGAAACACCATATATTTT; d_gene: .; abundance: .; j_gene: TRBJ1-3; v_gene: TRBV4-3
CDR3aa: CATSREGVWKATPLHF; CDR3nt: TGTGCCACCAGCAGAGAAGGGGTATGGAAAGCAACACCCCTCCACTTT; d_gene: .; abundance: .; j_gene: TRBJ1-6; v_gene: TRBV15
CDR3aa: CASSDRSVQETQYF; CDR3nt: TGTGCCAGCAGCGACAGAAGTGTTCAAGAGACCCAGTACTTC; d_gene: .; abundance: .; j_gene: TRBJ2-5; v_gene: TRBV7-9
CDR3aa: CASSLGFGSGYEQYF; CDR3nt: TGTGCCAGCAGCTTAGGGTTTGGTAGCGGATACGAGCAGTACTTC; d_gene: .; abundance: .; j_gene: TRBJ2-7; v_gene: TRBV7-2
CDR3aa: CASSPDGPHTEAFF; CDR3nt: TGTGCCAGCAGCCCGGACGGACCTCACACTGAAGCTTTCTTT; d_gene: .; abundance: .; j_gene: TRBJ1-1; v_gene: TRBV7-9
CDR3aa: CASSPEGQGVVGYTF; CDR3nt: TGTGCCAGCTCACCAGAAGGACAGGGGGTGGTTGGCTACACCTTC; d_gene: TRBD1; abundance: .; j_gene: TRBJ1-2; v_gene: TRBV18
CDR3aa: CASSLGTVPRDEQFF; CDR3nt: TGTGCCAGCAGTCTTGGGACAGTCCCGAGGGATGAGCAGTTCTTC; d_gene: TRBD1; abundance: once; j_gene: TRBJ2-1; v_gene: TRBV27
CDR3aa: CSAYSSYEQYF; CDR3nt: TGCAGTGCTTATAGCTCCTACGAGCAGTACTTC; d_gene: .; abundance: .; j_gene: TRBJ2-7; v_gene: TRBV20-1
CDR3aa: CASRGQETQYF; CDR3nt: TGTGCCAGCAGAGGACAAGAGACCCAGTACTTC; d_gene: .; abundance: .; j_gene: TRBJ2-5; v_gene: TRBV9
CDR3aa: CASSAGRSTEAFF; CDR3nt: TGTGCCAGCAGCGCTGGAAGGAGCACTGAAGCTTTCTTT; d_gene: .; abundance: .; j_gene: TRBJ1-1; v_gene: TRBV9
CDR3aa: CASSLAALSGYTF; CDR3nt: TGTGCCAGCAGCTTAGCCGCCCTGAGTGGCTACACCTTC; d_gene: .; abundance: .; j_gene: TRBJ1-2; v_gene: TRBV7-6
CDR3aa: CASSLIGAHQETQYF; CDR3nt: TGTGCCAGCAGCTTGATAGGTGCGCACCAAGAGACCCAGTACTTC; d_gene: .; abundance: .; j_gene: TRBJ2-5; v_gene: TRBV7-2
CDR3aa: CASRSMNTEAFF; CDR3nt: TGTGCCAGCAGGAGCATGAACACTGAAGCTTTCTTT; d_gene: .; abundance: .; j_gene: TRBJ1-1; v_gene: TRBV6-5
CDR3aa: CASSYTGTSFGYTF; CDR3nt: TGCGCCAGCAGTTATACCGGGACCTCCTTTGGCTACACCTTC; d_gene: .; abundance: .; j_gene: TRBJ1-2; v_gene: TRBV5-1
CDR3aa: CASSLTWTGGSEKLFF; CDR3nt: TGTGCCAGCAGCTTGACATGGACAGGGGGATCTGAAAAACTGTTTTTT; d_gene: TRBD1; abundance: .; j_gene: TRBJ1-4; v_gene: TRBV5-5
CDR3aa: CASSLLTSGPNEQFF; CDR3nt: TGTGCCAGCAGCTTACTGACTAGCGGGCCCAATGAGCAGTTCTTC; d_gene: TRBD2; abundance: once; j_gene: TRBJ2-1; v_gene: TRBV7-2
CDR3aa: CASTGQGAGSPLHF; CDR3nt: TGTGCCAGCACCGGACAGGGGGCTGGATCACCCCTCCACTTT; d_gene: TRBD1; abundance: once; j_gene: TRBJ1-6; v_gene: TRBV27
CDR3aa: CASHIRRDYGYTF; CDR3nt: TGTGCCAGCCACATAAGGAGGGACTATGGCTACACCTTC; d_gene: .; abundance: once; j_gene: TRBJ1-2; v_gene: TRBV6-5
CDR3aa: CASSVTTAMNTEAFF; CDR3nt: TGTGCCAGCAGCGTGACGACTGCCATGAACACTGAAGCTTTCTTT; d_gene: .; abundance: .; j_gene: TRBJ1-1; v_gene: TRBV5-4
CDR3aa: CASSEIDPTRSPLHF; CDR3nt: TGTGCCAGCAGTGAGATCGACCCAACGCGTTCACCCCTCCACTTT; d_gene: .; abundance: .; j_gene: TRBJ1-6; v_gene: TRBV2
CDR3aa: CASSLGGSTDTQYF; CDR3nt: TGTGCCAGCAGCTTAGGGGGCAGCACAGATACGCAGTATTTT; d_gene: TRBD1; abundance: once; j_gene: TRBJ2-3; v_gene: TRBV28
CDR3aa: CASSYSSGVKTEAFF; CDR3nt: TGTGCCAGCAGTTACTCGTCCGGGGTCAAAACTGAAGCTTTCTTT; d_gene: .; abundance: .; j_gene: TRBJ1-1; v_gene: TRBV6-5
CDR3aa: CASSLGGEPQHF; CDR3nt: TGTGCCAGCAGCTTGGGGGGCGAACCCCAGCATTTT; d_gene: .; abundance: .; j_gene: TRBJ1-5; v_gene: TRBV7-9
CDR3aa: CASMIGPHYGYTF; CDR3nt: TGTGCCAGTATGATTGGTCCTCACTATGGCTACACCTTC; d_gene: .; abundance: medium-sized; j_gene: TRBJ1-2; v_gene: TRBV28
CDR3aa: CARSLQEGREGNQPQHF; CDR3nt: TGTGCCAGAAGCTTGCAAGAGGGTAGGGAAGGCAATCAGCCCCAGCATTTT; d_gene: .; abundance: .; j_gene: TRBJ1-5; v_gene: TRBV5-3
CDR3aa: CASSSIGTGGGRPEAFF; CDR3nt: TGTGCCAGCAGCTCCATCGGGACAGGGGGCGGGAGACCTGAAGCTTTCTTT; d_gene: TRBD1; abundance: .; j_gene: TRBJ1-1; v_gene: TRBV7-9
CDR3aa: CASSLELGTGNYGYTF; CDR3nt: TGTGCCAGCTCACTTGAGCTCGGGACAGGGAACTATGGCTACACCTTC; d_gene: TRBD1; abundance: .; j_gene: TRBJ1-2; v_gene: TRBV18
CDR3aa: CASSLLAGPYNEQFF; CDR3nt: TGTGCCAGCTCCCTATTAGCGGGGCCCTACAATGAGCAGTTCTTC; d_gene: TRBD2; abundance: .; j_gene: TRBJ2-1; v_gene: TRBV18
CDR3aa: CSVGTGGEQFF; CDR3nt: TGCAGCGTTGGGACAGGCGGTGAGCAGTTCTTC; d_gene: TRBD1; abundance: .; j_gene: TRBJ2-1; v_gene: TRBV29-1
CDR3aa: CASSYRAGRDSPLHF; CDR3nt: TGTGCCAGCAGTTATCGCGCGGGAAGAGATTCACCCCTCCACTTT; d_gene: .; abundance: .; j_gene: TRBJ1-6; v_gene: TRBV6-2/TRBV6-3
CDR3aa: CASSIVLAGLNNEQFF; CDR3nt: TGTGCCAGTAGTATAGTCCTAGCGGGATTAAACAATGAGCAGTTCTTC; d_gene: TRBD2; abundance: .; j_gene: TRBJ2-1; v_gene: TRBV19
CDR3aa: CSVDRGNTIYF; CDR3nt: TGCAGCGTGGACAGGGGAAACACCATATATTTT; d_gene: TRBD1; abundance: .; j_gene: TRBJ1-3; v_gene: TRBV29-1
CDR3aa: CASSYSTGNTIYF; CDR3nt: TGTGCCAGCAGTTACTCGACTGGAAACACCATATATTTT; d_gene: .; abundance: .; j_gene: TRBJ1-3; v_gene: TRBV6-5
CDR3aa: CASSPTYTVYEQYF; CDR3nt: TGTGCCAGTAGCCCTACCTACACTGTTTACGAGCAGTACTTC; d_gene: .; abundance: .; j_gene: TRBJ2-7; v_gene: TRBV19
CDR3aa: CASSFGIEPAYGYTF; CDR3nt: TGTGCCAGCAGCTTCGGAATCGAACCGGCGTATGGCTACACCTTC; d_gene: .; abundance: .; j_gene: TRBJ1-2; v_gene: TRBV11-2
CDR3aa: CASMGGSPLHF; CDR3nt: TGTGCCAGCATGGGGGGCTCACCCCTCCACTTT; d_gene: .; abundance: .; j_gene: TRBJ1-6; v_gene: TRBV2
CDR3aa: CASSIWRERYNEQFF; CDR3nt: TGTGCCAGCAGTATCTGGCGGGAGCGTTACAATGAGCAGTTCTTC; d_gene: TRBD2; abundance: .; j_gene: TRBJ2-1; v_gene: TRBV6-4
CDR3aa: CASSLLGHTRTEAFF; CDR3nt: TGTGCCAGCAGTCTACTAGGACACACTCGCACTGAAGCTTTCTTT; d_gene: .; abundance: .; j_gene: TRBJ1-1; v_gene: TRBV6-5
CDR3aa: CASSLEGVGTEAFF; CDR3nt: TGCGCCAGCAGCTTGGAGGGGGTGGGGACTGAAGCTTTCTTT; d_gene: .; abundance: .; j_gene: TRBJ1-1; v_gene: TRBV5-1
CDR3aa: CASSSDSYEQYF; CDR3nt: TGTGCCAGCAGTTCAGACAGCTACGAGCAGTACTTC; d_gene: .; abundance: .; j_gene: TRBJ2-7; v_gene: TRBV2
CDR3aa: CASSEEARVNEKLFF; CDR3nt: TGTGCCAGCAGTGAAGAGGCCCGGGTCAATGAAAAACTGTTTTTT; d_gene: .; abundance: .; j_gene: TRBJ1-4; v_gene: TRBV2